This TCR beta chain emerged from a study of T-cell memory formation after mild COVID-19. Whole-study context: TCR clusters largely stayed donor specific.

Germline values: CDR1 LNHDA, CDR2 SQIVND (reference sequence). CDR3 size: 13 residues. V lost 3 bases to trimming and J lost 1 base, with 5 bases between them. From 5'RACE with constant-segment primers came TCR alpha and TCR beta cDNA libraries that carried sample barcodes and UMIs. TCRdb reanalysed the 5' RACE reads using MiXCR and keeps one entry per CDR3 protein. The sample holds 250,000 or so distinct CDR3 sequences, around 17% seen once. About this clonotype itself: Its target is unknown.

Notes on the study in general: Memory sampled before infection contained some responding clones, suggesting cross-reactive memory joined.

This TCR was sampled from a man between 18 and 29 years old who had mild COVID-19 (a few samples of this study predate the infection). Cell type and time point are not known. The chain is built from TRBV19 and TRBJ2-3; the D call may be TRBD1 or TRBD2 (5 bases each). Material for sequencing was PBMCs or a T cell subset sorted from them (not recorded which). The CDR3 is CASSMGGTDTQYF. CDR3 coding DNA: TGTGCCAGTAGTATGGGGGGCACAGATACGCAGTATTTT.